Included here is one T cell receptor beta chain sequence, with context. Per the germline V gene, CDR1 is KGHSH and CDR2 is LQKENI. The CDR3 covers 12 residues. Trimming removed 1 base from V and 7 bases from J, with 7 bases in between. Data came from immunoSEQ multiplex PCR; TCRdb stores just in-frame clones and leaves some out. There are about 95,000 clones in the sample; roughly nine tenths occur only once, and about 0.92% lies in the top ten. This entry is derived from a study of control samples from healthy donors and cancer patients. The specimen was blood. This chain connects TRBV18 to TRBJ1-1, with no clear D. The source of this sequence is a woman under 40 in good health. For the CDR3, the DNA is TGTGCCAGCTCACCACAACAGCTTGAAGCTTTCTTT. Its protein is CASSPQQLEAFF.